The 22 T cell receptor beta chains in this list originate from one sample, sequenced in a study of cytomegalovirus exposure and HLA in healthy donors. TCRdb's table, derived via immunoSEQ multiplex PCR, lists solely in-frame clones and lacks some. The table shows roughly 250,000 clones, with around 90% occurring only once. Material for sequencing was PBMCs. These receptors originate from a woman aged 18 to 35 in good health and CMV-seronegative.

The chain carries TRBV4-3 and TRBJ2-1; 10 bases agree with TRBD2. V lost 0 bases to trimming and J lost 2 bases; unmatched junction nucleotides: 7. The CDR3 runs 18 residues. Germline V lookup: CDR1 LGHNA, CDR2 YSLEER. DNA of the CDR3: TGCGCCAGCAGCCAAGATTTGGCTAGCGGGGGTCCCTACAATGAGCAGTTCTTC. The encoded protein is CASSQDLASGGPYNEQFF.

The V gene is TRBV5-6, the J gene TRBJ2-7; no clear D. Trimming pared 1 base from V and 4 bases from J, leaving 12 bases between. The CDR3 length is 14 residues. Germline V gene data show CDR1 as SGHDT and CDR2 as YYEEEE. The CDR3 DNA reads as TGTGCCAGCAGCTTGTCTTTCAGGTTTTACGAGCAGTACTTC. This translates into CASSLSFRFYEQYF.

V usage is TRBV28 and J usage is TRBJ1-5; tentative D call: TRBD1 (6 bases). Germline loops: CDR1 MDHEN, CDR2 SYDVKM. V was shortened by 4 bases and J by 6 bases, with 16 bases between the two germline ends. The CDR3 spans 15 residues. The CDR3, as DNA: TGTGCCAGCAGTTCCGAGACCAGAGGGGGTCAGCCCCAGCATTTT. It specifies CASSSETRGGQPQHF. Filled out from reference TRBV28 and TRBJ1-5, the complete variable domain reads DVKVTQSSRYLVKRTGEKVFLECVQDMDHENMFWYRQDPGLGLRLIYFSYDVKMKEKGDIPEGYSVSREKKERFSLILESASTNQTSMYLCASSSETRGGQPQHFGDGTRLSIL.

The chain uses TRBV19 and TRBJ1-5; no clear D. Germline V gene sequence: CDR1 LNHDA, CDR2 SQIVND (reference sequence). Trimming took off 3 bases at V and 0 bases at J, with 9 bases between the two ends. The CDR3 loop spans 15 amino acids. The CDR3 DNA is TGTGCCAGTAGTATTCAGGTACCTAGCAATCAGCCCCAGCATTTT. Its protein is CASSIQVPSNQPQHF.

The chain links TRBV7-3 to TRBJ1-2, with D hard to call. V was pared by 0 bases and J by 0 bases, with 11 bases between. Germline lookup yields CDR1 SGHTA and CDR2 FQGTGA. CDR3 length: 16 residues. CDR3 coding DNA: TGTGCCAGCAGCTTAACGTCGTCGGGTACTAACTATGGCTACACCTTC. It codes for CASSLTSSGTNYGYTF. The variable domain in full, completed from reference TRBV7-3 and TRBJ1-2, reads GAGVSQTPSNKVTEKGKYVELRCDPISGHTALYWYRQSLGQGPEFLIYFQGTGAADDSGLPNDRFFAVRPEGSVSTLKIQRTERGDSAVYLCASSLTSSGTNYGYTFGSGTRLTVV.

J is TRBJ1-2 and V is TRBV13, with TRBD1 identical over 7 bases. CDR1 is PRHDT, CDR2 FYEKMQ, per germline (reference sequence). The V segment lost 1 base and the J segment 6 bases; nucleotides outside the gene matches: 8. The CDR3 has 15 amino acids. In DNA form, the CDR3 reads TGTGCCAGCAGCTTAGTCGGGACAGAGAAAGATGGCTACACCTTC. Encoded protein: CASSLVGTEKDGYTF.

This chain joins TRBV28 and TRBJ1-1; perhaps TRBD1 as D (5 bases). The CDR3 covers 14 residues. Per the germline V gene, CDR1 is MDHEN and CDR2 is SYDVKM. The V gene lost 5 bases and the J gene lost 3 bases, with 13 bases spanning the gap. The CDR3 is CASSIGGVDTEAFF. The CDR3 coding sequence is TGTGCCAGCAGTATCGGGGGGGTAGACACTGAAGCTTTCTTT.

The chain has TRBV4-2 and TRBJ2-5; D is possibly TRBD2 (7 bases). The germline V gene has CDR1 LGHNA and CDR2 YNFKEQ. This CDR3 is 17 amino acids long. V lost 3 bases, J lost 2 bases, and 19 bases lay in between. CDR3 DNA: TGTGCCAGCAGCCACCCGGTGGGGGGGGGCCGTCAAGAGACCCAGTACTTC. Its translation: CASSHPVGGGRQETQYF.

As regards this clone: Relative to the germline gene, one junction end is altered; a read error may explain this. The V and J genes are TRBV6-6 and TRBJ2-3; 9 bases agree with TRBD2. The CDR3 consists of 12 residues. The V gene's germline CDR1 is MNHNY and CDR2 SVGAGI (reference sequence). CDR3: CASSYSGGRPDF. CDR3 DNA: TGTGCCAGCAGTTATAGCGGGGGCCGGCCGGATTTT.

The CDR3 reads CASSLALANTEAFF. The DNA of the CDR3 is TGTGCCAGCAGCTTAGCGTTGGCTAACACTGAAGCTTTCTTT. V and J are TRBV7-8 and TRBJ1-1; D is unresolved. The CDR3 loop spans 14 amino acids. Deletions cut 0 bases from V and 2 bases from J, with 7 bases between. Germline CDR1 reads SGHVS; CDR2 reads FQNEAQ.

The chain's CDR3 is CAISESDRGLNTEAFF. In DNA, the CDR3 is TGTGCCATCAGTGAGTCTGACAGGGGATTGAACACTGAAGCTTTCTTT. This sequence joins TRBV10-3 and TRBJ1-1; TRBD1 matches 8 bases. The germline V gene encodes CDR1 ENHRY and CDR2 SYGVKD. The CDR3 has 16 residues. The V and J ends lost 0 bases and 0 bases, in that order; junction bases with no gene match: 3.

The gene calls are TRBV7-2 and TRBJ1-5; tentative D call: TRBD1 (5 bases). There are 16 residues in the CDR3. The germline V and J ends were trimmed by 0 bases and 3 bases, with 12 bases remaining between them. The germline V gene has CDR1 SGHTA and CDR2 FQGNSA. CDR3 region: CASSLAQGHNNQPQHF. In nucleotides, the CDR3 is TGTGCCAGCAGCTTAGCCCAGGGCCATAACAATCAGCCCCAGCATTTT.

The chain recombines TRBV5-1 with TRBJ1-2; 9 bases are shared with TRBD1. The CDR3 totals 17 residues. The junction had 10 bases not matched to a gene; V was cut back by 4 bases and J by 0 bases. Germline values: CDR1 SGHRS, CDR2 YFSETQ. The CDR3: CASSPGQGSIPNYGYTF. DNA for the CDR3: TGCGCCAGCAGCCCGGGACAGGGCTCGATCCCTAACTATGGCTACACCTTC.

This chain uses TRBV6-1 with TRBJ1-2; tentative D call: TRBD1 (5 bases). CDR1 is MNHNS and CDR2 is SASEGT in the germline V gene. Deletions cut 5 bases from V and 4 bases from J, with 14 bases between. The CDR3 consists of 14 residues. The CDR3 spells CASSYRQGGYGYTF. The CDR3 DNA reads TGTGCCAGCAGTTATAGGCAGGGAGGCTATGGCTACACCTTC.

The chain is built from TRBV28 and TRBJ1-2, with a tentative D call TRBD1 (6 bases). CDR3 size: 16 residues. The V and J ends lost 7 bases and 4 bases respectively, with 22 bases between them. Germline CDR1 and CDR2: MDHEN and SYDVKM. CDR3 sequence: CASNLDGGRAGYGYTF. CDR3 bases: TGTGCCAGCAACTTAGACGGGGGGCGGGCTGGCTATGGCTACACCTTC.

The chain uses TRBV28 and TRBJ2-3; D is possibly TRBD2 (6 bases). Looked up from germline, CDR1 is MDHEN and CDR2 is SYDVKM. The CDR3 is made up of 13 amino acids. V was trimmed by 7 bases and J by 0 bases, leaving 8 bases between them. CDR3 amino acids: CASITSSTDTQYF. CDR3 DNA sequence: TGTGCCAGCATCACTAGCAGCACAGATACGCAGTATTTT.

The chain carries TRBV27 and TRBJ1-5; 9 bases agree with TRBD1. The CDR3 sequence is 15 residues long. CDR1 and CDR2 (germline): MNHEY, SMNVEV (reference sequence). Unmatched junction bases numbered 8, after V lost 4 bases and J lost 7 bases. The chain's CDR3 is CASSSRTGGGQPQHF. CDR3 nucleotide sequence: TGTGCCAGCAGTTCGCGAACAGGGGGCGGCCAGCCCCAGCATTTT.

This rearrangement joins TRBV7-6 to TRBJ2-3; maybe TRBD2 (6 bases). CDR1 and CDR2 (germline): SGHVS, FNYEAQ. V gave up 5 bases and J gave up 2 bases, with 17 bases separating them. The CDR3 has 16 residues. This CDR3 reads CASSPSEGLFTDTQYF. For the CDR3, the DNA is TGTGCCAGCAGCCCTAGCGAAGGATTATTCACAGATACGCAGTATTTT.

The chain employs TRBV4-1 and TRBJ2-1; perhaps TRBD1 as D (6 bases). CDR1 MGHRA and CDR2 YSYEKL come from the germline V gene. The CDR3 spans 13 residues. V dropped 1 base and J dropped 14 bases, with 15 bases sitting between them. The CDR3 DNA sequence: TGCGCCAGCAGCCAAGTCGCAACAGGGAGAAAGTTCTTC. Its protein product is CASSQVATGRKFF.

The chain recombines TRBV7-9 with TRBJ1-4; possibly TRBD1 for D (5 bases). CDR1 and CDR2 from the germline V gene are SEHNR and FQNEAQ (reference sequence). With 6 bases removed from V and 4 bases from J, the gap between germline ends came to 9 bases. The CDR3 loop spans 13 amino acids. CDR3 sequence reads: CASSKGLNEKLFF. In DNA, the CDR3 is TGTGCCAGCAGTAAGGGGCTTAATGAAAAACTGTTTTTT.

The rearrangement joins TRBV28 to TRBJ2-2; tentatively, D is TRBD1 (6 bases). CDR1 is MDHEN, CDR2 SYDVKM, per germline. CDR3 length equals 16 residues. Trimming took off 6 bases at V and 1 base at J, with 15 bases between the two ends. For the CDR3, the DNA is TGTGCCAGCAGACCAACGGACAGAAGGAACACCGGGGAGCTGTTTTTT. Protein product: CASRPTDRRNTGELFF.

The chain recombines TRBV28 with TRBJ1-2; a weak D match, TRBD1 (5 bases). Trimming left V 3 bases short and J 5 bases short, with 13 bases between. The germline V gene has CDR1 MDHEN and CDR2 SYDVKM. CDR3 length: 14 residues. The CDR3 nucleotides are TGTGCCAGCAGTTTCCCAGGGTCACGTTATGGCTACACCTTC. Encoded protein: CASSFPGSRYGYTF.